This T cell receptor beta chain is from a study of shared clonotypes between healthy human individuals. Terminally differentiated effector memory CD45RA+ cells were excluded from the naive CD8 cells, which were CD45RO-negative and positively selected for CCR7. Approximately 200 ng DNA, tens of thousands of T cell genomes, went into each sorted-subset replicate PCR. Clones were read by immunoSEQ multiplex PCR, and TCRdb kept only the in-frame ones, dropping some. The top ten hold 1.5% to 2% of the sample, which has around 2.1 million clones, roughly 91% seen once. Germline values: CDR1 SEHNR, CDR2 FQNEAQ (reference sequence). V lost 1 base to trimming and J lost 0 bases, with 13 bases between them. The CDR3 totals 17 residues.

The TCR was taken from a man aged 18 to 30 in good health. Some clones in this sample may be carry-over from other donors' samples. The chain employs TRBV7-9 and TRBJ1-5; D remains ambiguous. The source material was naive CD8+ T cells from PBMCs. The CDR3 loop reads CASSLVPRGGSNQPQHF. DNA of the CDR3: TGTGCCAGCAGCTTAGTTCCGCGGGGTGGTAGCAATCAGCCCCAGCATTTT.